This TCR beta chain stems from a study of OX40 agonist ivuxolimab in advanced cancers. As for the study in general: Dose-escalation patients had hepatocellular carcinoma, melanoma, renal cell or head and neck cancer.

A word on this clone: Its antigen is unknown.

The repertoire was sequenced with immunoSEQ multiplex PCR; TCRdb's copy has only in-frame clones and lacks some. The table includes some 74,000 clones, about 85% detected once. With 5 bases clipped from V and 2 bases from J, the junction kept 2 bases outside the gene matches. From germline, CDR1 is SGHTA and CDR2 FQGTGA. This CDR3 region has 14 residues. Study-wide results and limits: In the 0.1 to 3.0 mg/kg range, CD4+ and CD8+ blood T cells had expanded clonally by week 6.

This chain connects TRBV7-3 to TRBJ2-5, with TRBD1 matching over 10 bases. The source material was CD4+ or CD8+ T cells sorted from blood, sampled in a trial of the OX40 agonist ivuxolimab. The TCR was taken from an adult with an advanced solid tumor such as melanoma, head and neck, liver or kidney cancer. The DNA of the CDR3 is TGTGCCAGCAGCCCGGGACAGGGGCAAGAGACCCAGTACTTC. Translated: CASSPGQGQETQYF.